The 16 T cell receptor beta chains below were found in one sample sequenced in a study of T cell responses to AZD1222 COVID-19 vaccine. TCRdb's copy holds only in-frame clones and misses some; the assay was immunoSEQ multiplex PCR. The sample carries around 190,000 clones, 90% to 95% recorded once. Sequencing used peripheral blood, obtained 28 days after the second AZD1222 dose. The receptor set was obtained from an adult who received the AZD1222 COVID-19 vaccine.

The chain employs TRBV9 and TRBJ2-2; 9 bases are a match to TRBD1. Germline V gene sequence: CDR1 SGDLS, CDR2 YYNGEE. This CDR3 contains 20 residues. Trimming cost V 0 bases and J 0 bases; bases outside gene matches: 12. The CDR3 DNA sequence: TGTGCCAGCAGCGTAGGAGGGGGACAGGGCTCGTCCGCGAACACCGGGGAGCTGTTTTTT. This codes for CASSVGGGQGSSANTGELFF.

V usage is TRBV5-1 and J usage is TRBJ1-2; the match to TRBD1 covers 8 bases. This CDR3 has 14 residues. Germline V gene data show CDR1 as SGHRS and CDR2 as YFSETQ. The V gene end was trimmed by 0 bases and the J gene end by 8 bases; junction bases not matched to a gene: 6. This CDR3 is CASSLEQGEWGYTF. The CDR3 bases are TGCGCCAGCAGCTTGGAACAGGGGGAATGGGGCTACACCTTC.

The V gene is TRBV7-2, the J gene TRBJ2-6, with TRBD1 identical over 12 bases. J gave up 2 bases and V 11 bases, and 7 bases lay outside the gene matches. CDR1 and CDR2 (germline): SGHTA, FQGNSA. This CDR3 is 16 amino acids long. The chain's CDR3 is CAGGTGGLTGANVLTF. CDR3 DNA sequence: TGTGCCGGCGGGACAGGGGGCCTTACTGGGGCCAACGTCCTGACTTTC.

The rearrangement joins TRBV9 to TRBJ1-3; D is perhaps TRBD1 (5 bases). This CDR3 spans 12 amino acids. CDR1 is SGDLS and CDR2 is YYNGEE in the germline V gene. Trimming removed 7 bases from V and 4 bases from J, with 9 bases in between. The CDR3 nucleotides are TGTGCCAGCGGCGGGGCGGGAAACACCATATATTTT. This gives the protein CASGGAGNTIYF.

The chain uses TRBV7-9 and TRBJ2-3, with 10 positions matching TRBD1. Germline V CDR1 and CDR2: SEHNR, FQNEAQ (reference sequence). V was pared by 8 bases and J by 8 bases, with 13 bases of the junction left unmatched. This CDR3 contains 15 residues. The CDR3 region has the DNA TGTGCCAGCCCGAAGGCGGGACAGGGGCTGGGTACGCAGTATTTT. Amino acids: CASPKAGQGLGTQYF.

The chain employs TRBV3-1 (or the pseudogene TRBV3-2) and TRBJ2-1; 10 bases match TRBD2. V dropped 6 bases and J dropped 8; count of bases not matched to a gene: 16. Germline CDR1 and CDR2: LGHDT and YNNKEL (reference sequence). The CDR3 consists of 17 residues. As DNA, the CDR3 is TGTGCCAGCAGACCCCTGGGGAGCGGGGGGGCCATCGATGAGCAGTTCTTC. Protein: CASRPLGSGGAIDEQFF.

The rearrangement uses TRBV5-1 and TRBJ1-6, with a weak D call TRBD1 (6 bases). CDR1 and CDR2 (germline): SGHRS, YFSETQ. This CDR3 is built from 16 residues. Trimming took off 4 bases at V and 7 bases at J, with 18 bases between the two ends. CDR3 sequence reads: CASSPWGGATNSPLHF. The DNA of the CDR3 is TGCGCCAGCAGCCCTTGGGGGGGCGCTACGAATTCACCCCTCCACTTT.

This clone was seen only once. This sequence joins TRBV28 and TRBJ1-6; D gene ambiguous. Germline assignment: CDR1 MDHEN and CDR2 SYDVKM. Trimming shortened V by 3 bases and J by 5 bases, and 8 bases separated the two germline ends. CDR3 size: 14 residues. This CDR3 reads CASSLGWHNSPLHF. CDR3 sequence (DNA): TGTGCCAGCAGTTTGGGGTGGCATAATTCACCCCTCCACTTT.

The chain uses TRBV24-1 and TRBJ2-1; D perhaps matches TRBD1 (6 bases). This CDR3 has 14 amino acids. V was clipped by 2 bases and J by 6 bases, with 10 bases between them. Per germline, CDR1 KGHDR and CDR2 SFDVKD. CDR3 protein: CATSDSVGGNEQFF. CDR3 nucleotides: TGTGCCACCAGTGATTCCGTAGGGGGCAATGAGCAGTTCTTC.

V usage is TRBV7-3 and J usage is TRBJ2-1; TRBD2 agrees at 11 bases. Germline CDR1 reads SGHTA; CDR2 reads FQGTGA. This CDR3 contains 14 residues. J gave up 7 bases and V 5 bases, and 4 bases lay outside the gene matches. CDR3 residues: CASSLAGGRNEQFF. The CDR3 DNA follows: TGTGCCAGCAGCCTAGCGGGGGGCCGGAATGAGCAGTTCTTC. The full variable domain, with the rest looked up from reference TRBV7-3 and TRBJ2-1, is GAGVSQTPSNKVTEKGKYVELRCDPISGHTALYWYRQSLGQGPEFLIYFQGTGAADDSGLPNDRFFAVRPEGSVSTLKIQRTERGDSAVYLCASSLAGGRNEQFFGPGTRLTVL.

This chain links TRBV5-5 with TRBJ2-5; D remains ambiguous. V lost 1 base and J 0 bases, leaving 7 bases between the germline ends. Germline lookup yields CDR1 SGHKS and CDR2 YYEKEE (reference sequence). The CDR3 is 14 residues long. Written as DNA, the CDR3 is TGTGCCAGCAGCTTGTTCTTGTACCAAGAGACCCAGTACTTC. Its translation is CASSLFLYQETQYF.

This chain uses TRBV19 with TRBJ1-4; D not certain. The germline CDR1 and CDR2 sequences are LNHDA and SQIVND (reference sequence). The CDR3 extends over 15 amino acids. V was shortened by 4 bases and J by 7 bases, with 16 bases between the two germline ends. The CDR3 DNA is TGTGCCAGTAGTAAAGGGTTCAACTACGGTGAAAAACTGTTTTTT. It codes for CASSKGFNYGEKLFF.

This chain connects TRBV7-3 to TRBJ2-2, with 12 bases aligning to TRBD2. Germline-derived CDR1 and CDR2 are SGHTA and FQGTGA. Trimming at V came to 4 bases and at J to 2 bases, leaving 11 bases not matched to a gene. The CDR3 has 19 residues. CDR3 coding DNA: TGTGCCAGCAGCTACACCGCGGGACTAGCGGGTCTAAACACCGGGGAGCTGTTTTTT. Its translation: CASSYTAGLAGLNTGELFF.

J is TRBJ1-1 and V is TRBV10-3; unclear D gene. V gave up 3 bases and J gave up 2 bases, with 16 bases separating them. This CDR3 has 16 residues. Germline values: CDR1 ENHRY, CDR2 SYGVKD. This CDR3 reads CAISDSPHTRNTEAFF. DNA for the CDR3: TGTGCCATCAGTGATTCTCCCCACACAAGAAACACTGAAGCTTTCTTT.

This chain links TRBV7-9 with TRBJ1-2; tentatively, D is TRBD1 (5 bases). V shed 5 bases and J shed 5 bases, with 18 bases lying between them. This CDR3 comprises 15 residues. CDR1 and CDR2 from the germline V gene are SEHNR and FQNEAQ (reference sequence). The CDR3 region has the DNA TGTGCCAGCAGCCCCAACCAGGGTGATAGGTATGGCTACACCTTC. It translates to CASSPNQGDRYGYTF.

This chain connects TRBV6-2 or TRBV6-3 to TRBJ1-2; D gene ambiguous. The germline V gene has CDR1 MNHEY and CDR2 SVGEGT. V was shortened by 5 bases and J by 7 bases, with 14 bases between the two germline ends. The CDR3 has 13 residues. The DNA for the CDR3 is TGTGCCAGCAGTAAATCCACTAGGGTTGGCTACACCTTC. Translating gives CASSKSTRVGYTF.